This TCR beta chain was obtained from a study of blood T cell repertoires in COVID-19. Per the study methods: Using reference gene primer amplification, nucleated cell counts were estimated. Produced via immunoSEQ multiplex PCR; TCRdb's table is partial and in-frame only. Clonal size and the V and J genes are those of that table, whereas D and trimming came from the DNA. The profile shows 350,000 to 550,000 clones, 87% of them singletons. This study enrolled people aged 18 to 89 from around 26 US geographic areas. This clone came up once. CDR1 is SNHLY, CDR2 FYNNEI, per germline. Trimming took 8 bases from V and 6 from J; bases not matched to a gene: 14. The CDR3 has 16 residues.

The source material was PBMCs or T cells enriched from blood (not recorded which). J is TRBJ1-5 and V is TRBV2, with TRBD1 identical over 9 bases. The source is a woman between 18 and 30 years old with acute COVID-19. CDR3: CASPTNRGRVIQPQHF. The CDR3 DNA reads as TGTGCCAGCCCTACCAACAGGGGGCGCGTGATTCAGCCCCAGCATTTT.